This paragraph reports one T cell receptor (beta chain). As yet, its antigen is unknown. The sample belongs to a study of cytomegalovirus exposure and HLA in healthy donors. About the research overall: Researchers previously reported finding fewer than 140 million unique TCR beta sequences from around 200 million T cells. Notes on the study in general: Within an earlier analysis, most TCR beta V segments proved productive either about 90% or about 30% of the time. Reports state that TCR beta sequences accurately predicted most subjects' HLA-A and HLA-B alleles.

The length of the CDR3 is 16 residues. The V segment lost 3 bases and the J segment 7 bases; nucleotides outside the gene matches: 14. Germline V gene lookup returns CDR1 SGHTA and CDR2 FQGNSA. The PCR employed 60 Vbeta primers together with 13 Jbeta primers. Profiling relied on immunoSEQ multiplex PCR, and the TCRdb table lists in-frame clones only, not all of them. The listing contains 120,000 to 150,000 clones. The V and J genes are TRBV7-2 and TRBJ2-5, with TRBD1 matching 7 bases. This receptor was taken from a man between 40 and 49 years old in good health and CMV-seronegative. Input material: PBMCs. CDR3: CASSLTGLGEKRTQYF. CDR3 bases: TGTGCCAGCAGCTTGACAGGGTTGGGAGAGAAAAGGACCCAGTACTTC.